One sample yielded the 2 T cell receptor beta chains listed below, sequenced in a study of cytomegalovirus exposure and HLA in healthy donors. Data came from immunoSEQ multiplex PCR; TCRdb stores just in-frame clones and leaves some out. There are some 210,000 clones in the sample; roughly 84% occur only once, and 1.5% to 2.5% lies in the top ten. The specimen sequenced was PBMCs. The receptors were gathered from a woman younger than 35 in good health and CMV-seropositive.

This chain's CDR3 is CASSVRGGGTEAFF. The CDR3 nucleotides are TGTGCCAGCAGCGTTCGGGGAGGAGGCACTGAAGCTTTCTTT. V and J are TRBV9 and TRBJ1-1; D remains ambiguous. The V end lost 2 bases, the J end lost 4 bases, and 12 bases lay between the germline ends. Germline CDR1 reads SGDLS; CDR2 reads YYNGEE. This CDR3 is built from 14 residues.

A remark on this clone: The same CDR3 is also encoded by other DNA sequences in this sample. The V gene is TRBV6-5, the J gene TRBJ2-7; D remains unclear. Looked up from germline, CDR1 is MNHEY and CDR2 is SVGAGI. The CDR3 is 12 amino acids. The V and J ends lost 6 bases and 0 bases respectively, with 6 bases between them. The CDR3 is CASRRSSYEQYF. The CDR3, as DNA: TGTGCCAGCAGGCGAAGCTCCTACGAGCAGTACTTC.